These 22 T cell receptor beta chains share one sample of origin, sequenced in a study of CD8+CD57+ T cells in acquired aplastic anemia. Flow cytometry had shown expanded CD8+CD57+ cells in the patients chosen for sequencing. The template for TCR beta VDJ and CDR3 sequence profiling was genomic DNA. MiXCR was run by TCRdb on the reads, yielding one entry per CDR3 protein. In the table there are around 290,000 distinct CDR3 sequences, 56% of which are singletons. The specimen sequenced was sorted CD4+, CD8+, or CD8+CD57+ T cells (not recorded which) from PBMCs. Every receptor here comes from a human donor with aplastic anemia.

This clonotype was seen ten or more times. The chain has TRBV15 and TRBJ1-2; D ambiguous. The CDR3 is made up of 14 amino acids. Deletions cut 1 base from V and 3 bases from J, with 9 bases between. Germline CDR1 is LNHNV and CDR2 is YYDKDF (reference sequence). As DNA, the CDR3 is TGTGCCACCAGCAGAGCGGCGCTGGACTATGGCTACACCTTC. Protein: CATSRAALDYGYTF.

The rearrangement joins TRBV7-7 to TRBJ2-5; D is possibly TRBD1 (6 bases). The DNA end lines up better with TRBJ2-7; the J call may be wrong. Germline CDR1 reads SSHAT; CDR2 reads FNYEAQ (reference sequence). This CDR3 is built from 13 residues. In nucleotides, the CDR3 is TGTGCCAGCAGCTACGGGACAACCTACGAGCAGTACTTC. Its translation is CASSYGTTYEQYF.

The V gene is TRBV2, the J gene TRBJ1-5; tentatively, D is TRBD1 (5 bases). V was clipped by 9 bases and J by 4 bases, with 13 bases between them. Germline V lookup: CDR1 SNHLY, CDR2 FYNNEI. The CDR3 runs 13 residues. Here the CDR3 DNA reads TGTGCCAGTCGAGGGACCTCGAATCAGCCCCAGCATTTT. Protein: CASRGTSNQPQHF.

This clonotype was recorded a few times. The gene calls are TRBV12-3 or TRBV12-4 and TRBJ2-5, with 7 bases lining up with TRBD2. The CDR3 contains 14 residues. Trimming at V came to 4 bases and at J to 5 bases, leaving 7 bases not matched to a gene. The CDR3: CASSWGGGLETQYF. As DNA, the CDR3 is TGTGCCAGCAGTTGGGGGGGGGGGTTGGAGACCCAGTACTTC.

In its sample, this clonotype was seen a few times. One base away lies a much larger clone, so this may be a sequencing read error. The rearrangement links TRBV5-1 to TRBJ2-2; possible D gene TRBD1, 5 bases. V was clipped by 0 bases and J by 5 bases, with 11 bases between them. CDR3 length: 15 amino acids. Germline-derived CDR1 and CDR2 are SGHRS and YFSETQ. The DNA for the CDR3 is TGCGCCAGCAGCTTGGCTAAGGGGTATACCGGGGAGCTGTTTTTT. The encoded protein is CASSLAKGYTGELFF.

This sequence joins TRBV10-2 and TRBJ2-1, with TRBD2 matching 7 bases. CDR1 is WSHSY and CDR2 is SAAADI in the germline V gene. The CDR3 is 14 residues long. The J segment lost 0 bases and the V segment lost 6 bases, leaving 2 bases of the junction unmatched. The CDR3 DNA sequence: TGCGCCAGCAGGGCGGGAGACTCCTACAATGAGCAGTTCTTC. Amino acid sequence: CASRAGDSYNEQFF.

The chain joins TRBV6-1 to TRBJ2-1; 13 bases are shared with TRBD2. The CDR3 sequence is 15 residues long. The ends lost 6 bases at V and 8 bases at J; junction bases unmatched: 7. Germline V gene lookup returns CDR1 MNHNS and CDR2 SASEGT. DNA of the CDR3: TGTGCCAGCAGGACCGGGACTAGCGGGATCTATGAGCAGTTCTTC. Translation gives CASRTGTSGIYEQFF.

The table lists this clonotype with a few counts. V usage is TRBV7-6 and J usage is TRBJ2-3; 11 bases align to TRBD1. This CDR3 is built from 15 residues. Germline V gene sequence: CDR1 SGHVS, CDR2 FNYEAQ. J lost 6 bases, V lost 5 bases, and 7 bases had no gene match. The CDR3 coding sequence is TGTGCCAGCAGCGCTGGACAGGGGGCAAAGGATACGCAGTATTTT. Translation: CASSAGQGAKDTQYF. The full variable domain, rest sourced from reference TRBV7-6 and TRBJ2-3, is GAGVSQSPRYKVTKRGQDVALRCDPISGHVSLYWYRQALGQGPEFLTYFNYEAQQDKSGLPNDRFSAERPEGSISTLTIQRTEQRDSAMYRCASSAGQGAKDTQYFGPGTRLTVL.

The V and J genes are TRBV20-1 and TRBJ2-7; D assignment may be TRBD1 or TRBD2 (5 bases each). Trimming took off 3 bases at V and 1 base at J, with 10 bases between the two ends. This CDR3 has 13 residues. The germline gives CDR1 DFQATT, CDR2 SNEGSKA (reference sequence). The CDR3 loop reads CSASRDGSYEQYF. DNA for the CDR3: TGCAGTGCTAGTAGGGACGGTTCCTACGAGCAGTACTTC.

The genes are TRBV13 and TRBJ1-5, with D possibly being TRBD1 (5 bases). CDR3 length equals 14 residues. Germline V gives CDR1 PRHDT, CDR2 FYEKMQ (reference sequence). V was shortened by 1 base and J by 1 base, with 5 bases between the two germline ends. For the CDR3, the DNA is TGTGCCAGCAGCTTAGAGGGGAGCAATCAGCCCCAGCATTTT. This encodes CASSLEGSNQPQHF.

This clonotype has only a few counts. The CDR3: CASSIAGTDTQYF. CDR3 DNA sequence: TGTGCCAGTAGTATAGCGGGCACAGATACGCAGTATTTT. The rearrangement uses TRBV19 and TRBJ2-3; D is unresolved. V was cut by 1 base and J by 1 base, with 3 bases left in between. CDR3 size: 13 residues. Looked up from germline, CDR1 is LNHDA and CDR2 is SQIVND (reference sequence).

The rearrangement links TRBV29-1 to TRBJ1-5; the D is unclear. Germline CDR1 reads SQVTM; CDR2 reads ANQGSEA. This CDR3 spans 13 amino acids. The germline V and J ends were trimmed by 2 bases and 6 bases, with 11 bases remaining between them. In nucleotides, the CDR3 is TGCAGCGTTGAATCGGGGTACGGTCAGCCCCAGCATTTT. Translated, it gives CSVESGYGQPQHF.

The gene calls are TRBV19 and TRBJ1-1; the match to TRBD1 covers 8 bases. CDR1 is LNHDA and CDR2 is SQIVND in the germline V gene (reference sequence). With V trimmed by 9 bases and J by 1 base, 10 bases remained unmatched. The CDR3 spans 15 residues. Here the CDR3 reads CASSYTGTGNTEAFF. For the CDR3, the DNA is TGTGCCAGCAGCTACACCGGGACAGGGAACACTGAAGCTTTCTTT.

This clonotype occurred many times. The chain links TRBV5-1 to TRBJ2-5; possibly TRBD1 for D (6 bases). Germline CDR1 and CDR2: SGHRS and YFSETQ. The CDR3 contains 14 residues. Deletions cut 0 bases from V and 6 bases from J, with 12 bases between. For the CDR3, the DNA is TGCGCCAGCAGCTTGGACGGATGGGGGCAGACCCAGTACTTC. Translated: CASSLDGWGQTQYF.

In its sample, this clonotype was seen many times. The rearrangement links TRBV20-1 to TRBJ2-7, with 7 positions matching TRBD1. The V and J ends lost 6 bases and 4 bases, in that order; junction bases with no gene match: 12. This CDR3 has 14 residues. Germline CDR1 DFQATT, CDR2 SNEGSKA (reference sequence). In DNA form, the CDR3 reads TGCAGTGCCCAAGACGGGACAGTACCTTACGAGCAGTACTTC. Its protein is CSAQDGTVPYEQYF.

The chain carries TRBV7-9 and TRBJ2-7, with 11 nucleotides matching TRBD2. Judging by the DNA end, TRBJ2-5 fits better; the J call may be wrong. CDR3 length: 14 residues. Germline values: CDR1 SEHNR, CDR2 FQNEAQ (reference sequence). The CDR3 DNA sequence: TGTGCCAGCAGCTATAGCGGGGGGGATGAGACCCAGTACTTC. Amino acid sequence: CASSYSGGDETQYF.

The genes are TRBV7-9 and TRBJ1-1; D perhaps matches TRBD1 (5 bases). The CDR3 is 13 amino acids. V gave up 5 bases and J gave up 11 bases, with 18 bases separating them. Germline-derived CDR1 and CDR2 are SEHNR and FQNEAQ (reference sequence). The CDR3 here is CASSPGTSGRAFF. The CDR3 DNA sequence: TGTGCCAGCAGCCCAGGGACTAGCGGGAGGGCTTTCTTT.

This clonotype was counted many times. The chain uses TRBV29-1 and TRBJ2-7; a weak D match, TRBD1 (10 bases). Germline CDR1 reads SQVTM; CDR2 reads ANQGSEA. The CDR3 has 16 amino acids. V was trimmed by 2 bases and J by 1 base, leaving 18 bases between them. This chain's CDR3 is CSVESSGDRGSYEQYF. CDR3 sequence (DNA): TGCAGCGTTGAATCTAGCGGGGACAGGGGTTCCTACGAGCAGTACTTC.

The chain uses TRBV7-3 and TRBJ1-5; D not resolved. The germline V and J ends were trimmed by 0 bases and 6 bases, with 6 bases remaining between them. From germline, CDR1 is SGHTA and CDR2 FQGTGA. The CDR3 totals 13 residues. CDR3 loop: CASSLTHGQPQHF. The CDR3 DNA is TGTGCCAGCAGCTTAACTCACGGTCAGCCCCAGCATTTT.

This chain uses TRBV24-1 with TRBJ2-7; TRBD1 might be the D (5 bases). The CDR3 length is 13 residues. The germline V gene encodes CDR1 KGHDR and CDR2 SFDVKD. V lost 3 bases, J lost 3 bases, and 8 bases lay in between. CDR3 nucleotide sequence: TGTGCCACCAGTGATACAGGTAACTACGAGCAGTACTTC. Protein sequence: CATSDTGNYEQYF.

At least ten counts were recorded for this clonotype. J is TRBJ2-1 and V is TRBV2; D is unclear. Germline V gene lookup returns CDR1 SNHLY and CDR2 FYNNEI. The CDR3 has 10 amino acids. The V end was cut by 7 bases, the J end by 8 bases, with 6 bases between. The CDR3 here is CASTVDEQFF. In nucleotides, the CDR3 is TGTGCCAGCACGGTCGATGAGCAGTTCTTC.

The rearrangement joins TRBV29-1 to TRBJ2-3; either TRBD1 or TRBD2 may fit D (6 bases each). CDR3 length: 19 residues. Per germline, CDR1 SQVTM and CDR2 ANQGSEA. Trimming removed 6 bases from V and 4 bases from J, with 32 bases in between. CDR3 sequence reads: CSVLVGQTRGNRLADTQYF. CDR3 DNA sequence: TGCAGCGTCCTAGTGGGGCAGACTAGGGGGAACCGTCTAGCAGATACGCAGTATTTT.